The 21 T cell receptor beta chains reported below all come from one sample, sequenced in a study of type 1 regulatory T cells. Overall study findings and caveats: Tr1 cells had a more restricted TCR repertoire than non-Tr1 cells.

From the reads, TCRdb called clonotypes with MiXCR, one entry per CDR3 protein. In the table there are about 71,000 distinct CDR3 sequences, around 20% of which are singletons. Their antigens remain unidentified. Sequencing was done on a sample of cultured type 1 regulatory T (Tr1) cells, either the whole culture or a sorted fraction (not recorded which). Receptor source: a human donor in good health.

This clonotype was seen a few times. V usage is TRBV10-3 and J usage is TRBJ1-2, with D possibly matching TRBD1 (5 bases). From germline, CDR1 is ENHRY and CDR2 SYGVKD. The V end lost 6 bases, the J end lost 6 bases, and 20 bases lay between the germline ends. The CDR3 has 15 amino acids. In nucleotides, the CDR3 is TGTGCCATCAGGGGTCAACTGGGGGGTAGTGATGGCTACACCTTC. Amino acids: CAIRGQLGGSDGYTF.

V is TRBV9 and J is TRBJ1-6, with D perhaps TRBD1 (5 bases). The germline V gene encodes CDR1 SGDLS and CDR2 YYNGEE. The CDR3 has 15 residues. The V end was cut by 0 bases, the J end by 10 bases, with 14 bases between. The CDR3: CASSVVAQRGSPLHF. In DNA, the CDR3 is TGTGCCAGCAGCGTAGTCGCACAGAGGGGATCACCCCTCCACTTT.

This chain joins TRBV7-9 and TRBJ2-2; D might be TRBD2 (5 bases). Trimming removed 5 bases from V and 3 bases from J, with 10 bases in between. CDR3 length equals 14 residues. Germline V gives CDR1 SEHNR, CDR2 FQNEAQ (reference sequence). The CDR3 protein is CASSPQADTGELFF. The CDR3 DNA follows: TGTGCCAGCAGCCCTCAAGCGGACACCGGGGAGCTGTTTTTT.

This clonotype is termed medium-sized. The chain couples TRBV10-3 to TRBJ2-5; D is perhaps TRBD1 (6 bases). Per the germline V gene, CDR1 is ENHRY and CDR2 is SYGVKD. V lost 7 bases and J lost 5, with 14 bases in between. The CDR3 has 13 residues. The CDR3: CAITAGATETQYF. CDR3 coding DNA: TGTGCCATCACGGCAGGGGCTACGGAGACCCAGTACTTC.

The rearrangement joins TRBV20-1 to TRBJ2-1; maybe TRBD1 (5 bases). Trimming left V 6 bases short and J 9 bases short, with 9 bases between. The CDR3 extends over 10 amino acids. Germline lookup yields CDR1 DFQATT and CDR2 SNEGSKA (reference sequence). The CDR3, as DNA: TGCAGTGCGTCAGGGCGTGAGCAGTTCTTC. It translates to CSASGREQFF.

The rearrangement links TRBV18 to TRBJ2-7; D remains ambiguous. The germline V gene has CDR1 KGHSH and CDR2 LQKENI. Trimming took 2 bases from V and 1 from J, leaving 9 bases between them. There are 14 residues in the CDR3. DNA of the CDR3: TGTGCCAGCTCACCAAATACGGGTTCCTACGAGCAGTACTTC. Protein product: CASSPNTGSYEQYF.

The rearrangement links TRBV5-1 to TRBJ1-5; D is possibly TRBD1 (5 bases). Trimming took off 2 bases at V and 3 bases at J, with 15 bases between the two ends. CDR1 is SGHRS and CDR2 is YFSETQ in the germline V gene. The CDR3 has 16 amino acids. The CDR3 region is CASSLGGGAYNQPQHF. DNA for the CDR3: TGCGCCAGCAGCTTAGGTGGAGGGGCCTACAATCAGCCCCAGCATTTT.

In its sample, this clonotype was seen many times. This chain links TRBV6-6 with TRBJ1-1, with TRBD1 matching 8 bases. Germline V gene data show CDR1 as MNHNY and CDR2 as SVGAGI (reference sequence). With V trimmed by 7 bases and J by 2 bases, 6 bases remained unmatched. The CDR3 is made up of 14 amino acids. CDR3 DNA: TGTGCCAGCATTCCAGGGGGCGACAACACTGAAGCTTTCTTT. It yields the protein CASIPGGDNTEAFF.

The chain recombines TRBV20-1 with TRBJ2-3; either TRBD1 or TRBD2 may supply D (5 bases each). This CDR3 has 13 amino acids. Germline lookup yields CDR1 DFQATT and CDR2 SNEGSKA (reference sequence). Between the trimmed V and J ends, which lost 1 base and 3 bases, there was a span of 8 bases. CDR3 in amino acids: CSARVWGTDTQYF. CDR3 nucleotide sequence: TGCAGTGCTAGAGTCTGGGGGACAGATACGCAGTATTTT.

The rearrangement uses TRBV18 and TRBJ1-5; no reliable D call. The CDR3 loop spans 13 amino acids. The V end was cut by 2 bases, the J end by 4 bases, with 6 bases between. Per the germline V gene, CDR1 is KGHSH and CDR2 is LQKENI. CDR3 loop: CASSPTENQPQHF. CDR3 bases: TGTGCCAGCTCACCAACAGAGAATCAGCCCCAGCATTTT. Based on the CDR3 plus reference TRBV18 and TRBJ1-5, the full variable domain is NAGVMQNPRHLVRRRGQEARLRCSPMKGHSHVYWYRQLPEEGLKFMVYLQKENIIDESGMPKERFSAEFPKEGPSILRIQQVVRGDSAAYFCASSPTENQPQHFGDGTRLSIL.

In its sample, this clonotype was seen a few times. The chain carries TRBV5-1 and TRBJ2-2; TRBD1 aligns across 9 bases. The CDR3 covers 18 residues. V lost 4 bases and J lost 4; bases outside the gene matches: 14. Germline V gene lookup returns CDR1 SGHRS and CDR2 YFSETQ. The CDR3 sequence is CASSPSQGARLRTGELFF. CDR3 in DNA: TGCGCCAGCAGCCCTTCACAGGGGGCGCGACTCCGCACCGGGGAGCTGTTTTTT.

Many counts were recorded for this clonotype. V and J are TRBV5-1 and TRBJ2-2; a weak D match, TRBD1 (5 bases). Looked up from germline, CDR1 is SGHRS and CDR2 is YFSETQ. The V and J ends lost 4 bases and 4 bases respectively, with 8 bases between them. The CDR3 has 13 residues. CDR3 sequence (DNA): TGCGCCAGCAGCCAACAGGTCACCGGGGAGCTGTTTTTT. Encoded protein: CASSQQVTGELFF.

This clonotype was found a few times. The rearrangement uses TRBV12-3 or TRBV12-4 and TRBJ2-2; no definite D call. The ends were cut back, 4 bases at V and 4 bases at J, with 13 bases in the middle. CDR3 length: 15 residues. The CDR3, as DNA: TGTGCCAGCAGTTCACAGACGGTAACCACCGGGGAGCTGTTTTTT. Translating it yields CASSSQTVTTGELFF.

This clonotype was seen only a few times. The chain joins TRBV7-8 to TRBJ2-7; a possible D gene is TRBD2 (5 bases). CDR3 length: 15 residues. V was cut by 5 bases and J by 2 bases, with 16 bases left in between. The germline V gene encodes CDR1 SGHVS and CDR2 FQNEAQ. CDR3: CASSRGVTGTYEQYF. The CDR3 DNA is TGTGCCAGCAGCCGCGGCGTGACGGGGACCTACGAGCAGTACTTC.

This clonotype was observed a handful of times. The V and J genes are TRBV2 and TRBJ2-3; weak D call: TRBD2 (5 bases). V lost 7 bases and J lost 3, with 17 bases in between. The CDR3 consists of 15 residues. Germline CDR1 and CDR2: SNHLY and FYNNEI. The CDR3 reads CASIWFPGSTDTQYF. Written as DNA, the CDR3 is TGTGCCAGCATCTGGTTTCCGGGATCGACAGATACGCAGTATTTT.

The chain links TRBV15 to TRBJ2-1, with 10 bases that match TRBD2. The CDR3 runs 18 residues. V shed 5 bases and J 7 bases; nucleotides not matched to a gene: 17. Germline V gene data show CDR1 as LNHNV and CDR2 as YYDKDF (reference sequence). CDR3 amino acids: CATSRGVPASGSWNEQFF. CDR3 bases: TGTGCCACCAGCCGTGGGGTTCCAGCTAGCGGGAGTTGGAATGAGCAGTTCTTC.

The rearrangement links TRBV29-1 to TRBJ2-6; D is unclear. The CDR3 spans 13 residues. The V gene's germline CDR1 is SQVTM and CDR2 ANQGSEA. The V and J ends lost 6 bases and 0 bases respectively, with 6 bases between them. Here the CDR3 DNA reads TGCAGCGTGCATAACTCTGGGGCCAACGTCCTGACTTTC. This gives the protein CSVHNSGANVLTF.

The chain carries TRBV29-1 and TRBJ2-1; 11 positions match TRBD2. The V and J ends lost 4 bases and 4 bases, in that order; junction bases with no gene match: 3. The CDR3 totals 14 residues. Germline loops: CDR1 SQVTM, CDR2 ANQGSEA. The CDR3 reads CSVATSGNYNEQFF. CDR3 DNA: TGCAGCGTTGCGACTAGCGGGAATTACAATGAGCAGTTCTTC.

This chain's CDR3 is CASSIKASDDEQFF. The CDR3 region has the DNA TGTGCCAGTAGTATAAAGGCTAGCGACGATGAGCAGTTCTTC. This chain connects TRBV19 to TRBJ2-1, with D perhaps matching TRBD2 (6 bases). The V end was cut by 2 bases, the J end by 8 bases, with 13 bases between. The CDR3 covers 14 residues. Germline-derived CDR1 and CDR2 are LNHDA and SQIVND (reference sequence).

The chain has TRBV18 and TRBJ2-1; no definite D call. Germline assignment: CDR1 KGHSH and CDR2 LQKENI. The CDR3 length is 12 residues. V lost 6 bases, J lost 10 bases, and 13 bases lay in between. The DNA of the CDR3 is TGTGCCAGCTCTATTATGGGCGGAGAGCAGTTCTTC. The encoded protein is CASSIMGGEQFF.

A few counts support this clonotype. J is TRBJ2-2 and V is TRBV7-9; D unresolved. This CDR3 has 11 amino acids. The germline V gene encodes CDR1 SEHNR and CDR2 FQNEAQ (reference sequence). Trimming removed 5 bases at V and 7 bases at J, with 5 bases between. The CDR3, as DNA: TGTGCCAGCAGCCCCAGCGGGGAGCTGTTTTTT. Protein: CASSPSGELFF.